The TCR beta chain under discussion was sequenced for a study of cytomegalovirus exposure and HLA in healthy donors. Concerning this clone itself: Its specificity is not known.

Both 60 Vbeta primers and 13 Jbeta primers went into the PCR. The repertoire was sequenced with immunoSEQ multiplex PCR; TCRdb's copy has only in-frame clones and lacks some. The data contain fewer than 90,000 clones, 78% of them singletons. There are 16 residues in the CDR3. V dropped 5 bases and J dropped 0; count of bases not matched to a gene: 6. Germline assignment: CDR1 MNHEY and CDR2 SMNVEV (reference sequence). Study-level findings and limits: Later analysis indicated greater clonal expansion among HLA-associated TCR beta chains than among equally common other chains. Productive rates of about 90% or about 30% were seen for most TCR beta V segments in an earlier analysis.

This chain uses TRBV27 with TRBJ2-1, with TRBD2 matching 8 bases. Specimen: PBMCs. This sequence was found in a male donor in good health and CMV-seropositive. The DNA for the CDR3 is TGTGCCAGCAGTCCCGGGACTAGGAGCTCCTACAATGAGCAGTTCTTC. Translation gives CASSPGTRSSYNEQFF.